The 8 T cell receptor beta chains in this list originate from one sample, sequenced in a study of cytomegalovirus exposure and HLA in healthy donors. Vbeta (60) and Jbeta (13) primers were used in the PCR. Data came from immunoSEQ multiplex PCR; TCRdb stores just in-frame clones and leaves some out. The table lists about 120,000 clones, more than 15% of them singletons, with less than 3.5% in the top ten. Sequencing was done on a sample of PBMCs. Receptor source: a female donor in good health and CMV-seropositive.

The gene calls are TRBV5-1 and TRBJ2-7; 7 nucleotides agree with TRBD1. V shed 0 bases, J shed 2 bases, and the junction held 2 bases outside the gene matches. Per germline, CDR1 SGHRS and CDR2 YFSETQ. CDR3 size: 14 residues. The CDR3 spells CASSLEGQTYEQYF. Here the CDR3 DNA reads TGCGCCAGCAGCTTGGAGGGACAGACCTACGAGCAGTACTTC.

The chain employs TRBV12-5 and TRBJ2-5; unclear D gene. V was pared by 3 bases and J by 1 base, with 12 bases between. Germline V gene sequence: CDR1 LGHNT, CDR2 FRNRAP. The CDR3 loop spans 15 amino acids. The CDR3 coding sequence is TGTGCTAGTGGTTTCCCGTCAGCGATCCAAGAGACCCAGTACTTC. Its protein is CASGFPSAIQETQYF.

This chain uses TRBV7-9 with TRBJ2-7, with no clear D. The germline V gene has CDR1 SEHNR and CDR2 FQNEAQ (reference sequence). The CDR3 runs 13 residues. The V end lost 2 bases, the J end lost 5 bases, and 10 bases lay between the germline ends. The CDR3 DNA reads TGTGCCAGCAGCTTAAATCCCCTCCACGAGCAGTACTTC. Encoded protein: CASSLNPLHEQYF.

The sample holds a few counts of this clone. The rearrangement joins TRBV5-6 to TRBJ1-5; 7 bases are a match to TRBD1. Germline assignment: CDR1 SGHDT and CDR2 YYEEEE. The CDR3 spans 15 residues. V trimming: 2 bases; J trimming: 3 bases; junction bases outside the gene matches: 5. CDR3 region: CASSFWDSHNQPQHF. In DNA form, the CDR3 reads TGTGCCAGCAGCTTTTGGGACAGCCACAATCAGCCCCAGCATTTT.

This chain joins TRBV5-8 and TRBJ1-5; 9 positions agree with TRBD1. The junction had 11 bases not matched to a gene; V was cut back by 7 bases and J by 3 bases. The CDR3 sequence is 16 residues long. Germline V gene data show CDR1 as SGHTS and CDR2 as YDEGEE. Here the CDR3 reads CASLRLGTGINQPQHF. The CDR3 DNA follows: TGTGCCAGCCTGAGACTGGGGACAGGGATCAATCAGCCCCAGCATTTT.

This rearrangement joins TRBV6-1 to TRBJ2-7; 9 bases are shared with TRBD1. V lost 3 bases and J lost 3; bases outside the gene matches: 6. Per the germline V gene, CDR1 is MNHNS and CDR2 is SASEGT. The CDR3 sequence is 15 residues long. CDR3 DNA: TGTGCCAGCAGTGACGGGACAGGGTTGGGCTACGAGCAGTACTTC. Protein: CASSDGTGLGYEQYF.

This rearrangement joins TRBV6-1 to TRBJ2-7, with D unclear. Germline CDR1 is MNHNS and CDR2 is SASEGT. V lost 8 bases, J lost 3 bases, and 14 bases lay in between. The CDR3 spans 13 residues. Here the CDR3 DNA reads TGTGCCAGCGAGAGTACAGCAAACTACGAGCAGTACTTC. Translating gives CASESTANYEQYF.

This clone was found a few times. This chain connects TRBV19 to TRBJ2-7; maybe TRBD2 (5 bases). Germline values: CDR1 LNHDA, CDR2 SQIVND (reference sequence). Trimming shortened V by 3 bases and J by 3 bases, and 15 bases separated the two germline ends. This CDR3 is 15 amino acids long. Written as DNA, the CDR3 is TGTGCCAGTAGTATTATAGGCAGAGGAGGCTACGAGCAGTACTTC. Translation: CASSIIGRGGYEQYF.